This TCR beta chain emerged from a study of human T cells and chemical hapten exposure. In the study overall: It was small differences in pooled library volume that mainly caused per-sample TCR yields to vary.

This CDR3 is built from 15 residues. J lost 6 bases, V lost 3 bases, and 9 bases had no gene match. The germline CDR1 and CDR2 sequences are LGHDT and YNNKEL (reference sequence). Regarding time point: patch test 1, 2 weeks after DPC sensitization. The treatment here: therapeutic diphenylcyclopropenone sensitization with weekly scalp DPC. Suited to DPC and affected by alopecia, the donors ranged from 18 to 70 years old. How the authors handled the data: Sample TCR counts, which ranged from about 23,224 to 750,000, had a median of roughly 100,000. TCRdb re-called the RACE reads with MiXCR, one entry per CDR3 protein. TCRdb's processing, not the authors' own work, is the source of the V and J calls. This repertoire shows nearly 350,000 distinct CDR3 sequences, around 6.9% found once; its top ten account for 8.4%.

The receptor was isolated from a young woman with alopecia areata. Some clones in this sample may be carry-over from other donors' samples. The chain carries TRBV3-1 and TRBJ1-1; 8 bases align to TRBD1. The sample in question was whole blood, obtained in connection with sensitization to the hapten diphenylcyclopropenone (DPC). The CDR3 DNA reads as TGTGCCAGCAGCCACCTGGACAGGGATGTCGCTGAAGCTTTCTTT. Protein sequence: CASSHLDRDVAEAFF.